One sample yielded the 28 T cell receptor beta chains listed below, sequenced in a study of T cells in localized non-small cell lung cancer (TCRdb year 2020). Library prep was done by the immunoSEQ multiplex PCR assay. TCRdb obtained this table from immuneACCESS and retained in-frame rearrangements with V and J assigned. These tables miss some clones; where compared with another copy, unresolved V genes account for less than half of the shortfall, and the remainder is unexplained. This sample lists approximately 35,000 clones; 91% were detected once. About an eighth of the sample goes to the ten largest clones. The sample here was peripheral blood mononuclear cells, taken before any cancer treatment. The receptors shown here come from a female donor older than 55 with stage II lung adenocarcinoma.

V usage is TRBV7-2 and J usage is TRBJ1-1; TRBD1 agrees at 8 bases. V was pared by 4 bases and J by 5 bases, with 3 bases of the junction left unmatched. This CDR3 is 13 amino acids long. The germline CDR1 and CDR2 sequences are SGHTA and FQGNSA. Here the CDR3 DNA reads TGTGCCAGCAGCTACAGGGGGGGGACTGAAGCTTTCTTT. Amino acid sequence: CASSYRGGTEAFF.

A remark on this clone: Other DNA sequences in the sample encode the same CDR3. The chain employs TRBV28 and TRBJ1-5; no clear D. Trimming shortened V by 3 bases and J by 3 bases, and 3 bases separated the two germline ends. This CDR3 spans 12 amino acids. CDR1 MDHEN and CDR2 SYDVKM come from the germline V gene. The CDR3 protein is CASSLLNQPQHF. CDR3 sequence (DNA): TGTGCCAGCAGTTTGCTCAATCAGCCCCAGCATTTT.

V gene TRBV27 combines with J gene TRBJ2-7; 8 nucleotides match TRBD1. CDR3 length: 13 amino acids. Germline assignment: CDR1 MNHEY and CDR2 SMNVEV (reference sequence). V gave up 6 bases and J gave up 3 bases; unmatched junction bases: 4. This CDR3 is CASSDRGDYEQYF. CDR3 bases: TGTGCCAGCAGCGACAGGGGAGACTACGAGCAGTACTTC.

CDR3 sequence (DNA): TGTGCCAGCAGCGCTGTAGTGGGAGGGTCGGAGCAGTACTTC. Its protein is CASSAVVGGSEQYF. The chain employs TRBV9 and TRBJ2-7; TRBD2 agrees at 7 bases. V was clipped by 3 bases and J by 7 bases; unmatched bases: 10. The CDR3 length is 14 residues. Germline CDR1 reads SGDLS; CDR2 reads YYNGEE.

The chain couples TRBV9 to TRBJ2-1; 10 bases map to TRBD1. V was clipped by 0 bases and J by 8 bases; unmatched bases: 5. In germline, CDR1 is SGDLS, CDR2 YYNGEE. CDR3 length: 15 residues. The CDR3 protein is CASSVGDRGLDEQFF. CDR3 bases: TGTGCCAGCAGCGTAGGAGACAGGGGGCTGGATGAGCAGTTCTTC.

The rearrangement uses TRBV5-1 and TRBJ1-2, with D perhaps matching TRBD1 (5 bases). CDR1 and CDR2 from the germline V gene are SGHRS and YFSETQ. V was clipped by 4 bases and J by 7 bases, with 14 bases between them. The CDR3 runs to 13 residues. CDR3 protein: CASSPEGERGYTF. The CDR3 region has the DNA TGCGCCAGCAGCCCGGAAGGGGAGCGTGGCTACACCTTC.

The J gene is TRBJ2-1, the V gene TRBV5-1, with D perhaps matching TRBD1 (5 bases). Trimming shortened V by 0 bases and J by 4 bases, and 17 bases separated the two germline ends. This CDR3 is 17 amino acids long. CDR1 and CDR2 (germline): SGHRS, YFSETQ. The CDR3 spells CASSLGPQGAGYNEQFF. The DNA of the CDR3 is TGCGCCAGCAGCTTGGGTCCCCAGGGTGCCGGATACAATGAGCAGTTCTTC.

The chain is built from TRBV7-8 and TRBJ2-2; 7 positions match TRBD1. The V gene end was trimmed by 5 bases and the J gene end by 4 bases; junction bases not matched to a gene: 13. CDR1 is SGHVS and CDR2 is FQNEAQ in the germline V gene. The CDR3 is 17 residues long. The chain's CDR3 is CASSPRPGQQITGELFF. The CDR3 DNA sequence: TGTGCCAGCAGCCCGCGCCCGGGACAGCAAATCACCGGGGAGCTGTTTTTT.

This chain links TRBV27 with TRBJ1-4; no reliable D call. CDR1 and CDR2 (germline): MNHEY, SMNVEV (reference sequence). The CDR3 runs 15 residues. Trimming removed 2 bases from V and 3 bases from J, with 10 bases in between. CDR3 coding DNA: TGTGCCAGCAGTTTACCCCCCCGGGCTAATGAAAAACTGTTTTTT. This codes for CASSLPPRANEKLFF.

The CDR3 sequence is CASSSSWGGTEAFF. CDR3 coding DNA: TGTGCCAGCAGTTCTAGTTGGGGGGGCACTGAAGCTTTCTTT. This chain connects TRBV27 to TRBJ1-1, with D possibly matching TRBD1 (5 bases). The CDR3 runs 14 residues. Trimming took off 4 bases at V and 4 bases at J, with 13 bases between the two ends. Germline-derived CDR1 and CDR2 are MNHEY and SMNVEV (reference sequence).

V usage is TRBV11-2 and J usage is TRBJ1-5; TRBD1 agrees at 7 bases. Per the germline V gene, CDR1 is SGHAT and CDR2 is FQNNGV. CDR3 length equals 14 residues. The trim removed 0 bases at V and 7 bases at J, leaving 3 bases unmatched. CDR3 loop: CASSLETGRQPQHF. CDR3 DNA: TGTGCCAGCAGCTTAGAGACAGGGCGGCAGCCCCAGCATTTT.

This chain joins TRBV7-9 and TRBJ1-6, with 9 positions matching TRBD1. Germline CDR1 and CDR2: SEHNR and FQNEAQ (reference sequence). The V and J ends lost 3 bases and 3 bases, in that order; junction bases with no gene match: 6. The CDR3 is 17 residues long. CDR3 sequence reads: CASSFSGTGNYNSPLHF. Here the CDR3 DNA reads TGTGCCAGCAGCTTCTCCGGGACAGGGAACTATAATTCACCCCTCCACTTT.

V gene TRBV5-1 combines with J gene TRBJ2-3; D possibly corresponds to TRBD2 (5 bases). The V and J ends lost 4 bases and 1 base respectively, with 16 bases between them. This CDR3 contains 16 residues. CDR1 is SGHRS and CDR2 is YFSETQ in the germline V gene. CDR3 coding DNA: TGCGCCAGCAGCCCCAGAGAGGGTTGGGGCACAGATACGCAGTATTTT. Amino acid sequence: CASSPREGWGTDTQYF. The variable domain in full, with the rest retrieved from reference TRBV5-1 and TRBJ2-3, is KAGVTQTPRYLIKTRGQQVTLSCSPISGHRSVSWYQQTPGQGLQFLFEYFSETQRNKGNFPGRFSGRQFSNSRSEMNVSTLELGDSALYLCASSPREGWGTDTQYFGPGTRLTVL.

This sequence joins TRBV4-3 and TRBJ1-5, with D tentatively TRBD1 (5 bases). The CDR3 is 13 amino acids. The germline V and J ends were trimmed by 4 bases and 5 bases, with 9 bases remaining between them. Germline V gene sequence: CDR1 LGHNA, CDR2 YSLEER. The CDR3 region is CASSPDSDQPQHF. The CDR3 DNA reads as TGCGCCAGCAGCCCAGACAGCGATCAGCCCCAGCATTTT.

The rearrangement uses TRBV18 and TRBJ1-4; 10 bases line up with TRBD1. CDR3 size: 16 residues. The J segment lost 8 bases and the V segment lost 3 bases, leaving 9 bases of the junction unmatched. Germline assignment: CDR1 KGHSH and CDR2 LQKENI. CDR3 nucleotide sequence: TGTGCCAGCTCACCGACGAGGACAGGGGGTTTAGAAAAACTGTTTTTT. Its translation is CASSPTRTGGLEKLFF. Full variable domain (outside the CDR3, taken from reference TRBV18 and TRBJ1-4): NAGVMQNPRHLVRRRGQEARLRCSPMKGHSHVYWYRQLPEEGLKFMVYLQKENIIDESGMPKERFSAEFPKEGPSILRIQQVVRGDSAAYFCASSPTRTGGLEKLFFGSGTQLSVL.

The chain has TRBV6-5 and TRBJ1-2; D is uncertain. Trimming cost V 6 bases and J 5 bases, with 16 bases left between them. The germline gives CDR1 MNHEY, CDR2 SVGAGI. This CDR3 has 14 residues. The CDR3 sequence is CASSPILSDYGYTF. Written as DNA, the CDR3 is TGTGCCAGCAGCCCAATCCTATCAGATTATGGCTACACCTTC.

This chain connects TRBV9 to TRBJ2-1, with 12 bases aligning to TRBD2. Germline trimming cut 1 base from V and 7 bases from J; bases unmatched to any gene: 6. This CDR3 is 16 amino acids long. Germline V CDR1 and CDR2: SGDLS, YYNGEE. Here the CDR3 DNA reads TGTGCCAGCAGCGTAAAGCTAGCGGGGGGGCTTAATGAGCAGTTCTTC. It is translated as CASSVKLAGGLNEQFF.

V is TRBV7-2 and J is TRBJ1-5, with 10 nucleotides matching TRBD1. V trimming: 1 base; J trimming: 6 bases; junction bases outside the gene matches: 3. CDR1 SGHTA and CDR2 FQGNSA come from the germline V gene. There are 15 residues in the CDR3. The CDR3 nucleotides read TGTGCCAGCAGCTTAGGGGACAGGGGAAGTCAGCCCCAGCATTTT. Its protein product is CASSLGDRGSQPQHF.

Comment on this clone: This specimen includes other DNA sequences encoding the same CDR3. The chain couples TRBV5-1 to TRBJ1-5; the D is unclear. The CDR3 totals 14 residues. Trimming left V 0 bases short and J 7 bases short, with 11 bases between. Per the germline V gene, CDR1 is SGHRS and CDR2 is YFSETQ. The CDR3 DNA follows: TGCGCCAGCAGCTTGGCGCAAGGAGGACAGCCCCAGCATTTT. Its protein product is CASSLAQGGQPQHF. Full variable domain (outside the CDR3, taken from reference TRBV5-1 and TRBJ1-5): KAGVTQTPRYLIKTRGQQVTLSCSPISGHRSVSWYQQTPGQGLQFLFEYFSETQRNKGNFPGRFSGRQFSNSRSEMNVSTLELGDSALYLCASSLAQGGQPQHFGDGTRLSIL.

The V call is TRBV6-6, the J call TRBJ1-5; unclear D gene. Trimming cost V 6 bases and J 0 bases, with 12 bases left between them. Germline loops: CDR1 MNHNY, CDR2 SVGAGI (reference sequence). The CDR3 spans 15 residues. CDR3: CASRLDGNSNQPQHF. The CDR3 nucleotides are TGTGCCAGCAGATTGGACGGCAATAGCAATCAGCCCCAGCATTTT.

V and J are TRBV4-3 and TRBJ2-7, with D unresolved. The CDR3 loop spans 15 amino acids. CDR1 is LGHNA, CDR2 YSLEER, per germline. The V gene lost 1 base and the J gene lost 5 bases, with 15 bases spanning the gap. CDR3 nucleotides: TGCGCCAGCAGCCAAGGGACCGGAAGGTTAAACGAGCAGTACTTC. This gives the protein CASSQGTGRLNEQYF.

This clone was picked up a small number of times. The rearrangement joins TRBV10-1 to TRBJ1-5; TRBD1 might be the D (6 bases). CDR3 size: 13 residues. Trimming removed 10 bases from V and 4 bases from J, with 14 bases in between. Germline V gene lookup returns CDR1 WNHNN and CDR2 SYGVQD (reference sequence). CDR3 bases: TGCGCCACCCAACAGGGAATTAATCAGCCCCAGCATTTT. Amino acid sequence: CATQQGINQPQHF.

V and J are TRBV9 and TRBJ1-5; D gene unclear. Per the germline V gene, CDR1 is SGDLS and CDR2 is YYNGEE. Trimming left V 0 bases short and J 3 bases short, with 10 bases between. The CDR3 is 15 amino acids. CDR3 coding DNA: TGTGCCAGCAGCGTAGATGGCCGAATCAATCAGCCCCAGCATTTT. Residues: CASSVDGRINQPQHF.

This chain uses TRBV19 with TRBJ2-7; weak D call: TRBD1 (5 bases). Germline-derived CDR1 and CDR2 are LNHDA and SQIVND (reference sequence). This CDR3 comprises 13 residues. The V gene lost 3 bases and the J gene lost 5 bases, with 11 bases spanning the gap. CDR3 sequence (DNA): TGTGCCAGTAGTATGGGAAGGGGAAACGAGCAGTACTTC. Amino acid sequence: CASSMGRGNEQYF.

The CDR3 region has the DNA TGTGCCAGCAGCGACCCGGATAGAGGGATGAACACTGAAGCTTTCTTT. As protein: CASSDPDRGMNTEAFF. This sequence joins TRBV9 and TRBJ1-1; no firm D call. The CDR3 sequence is 16 residues long. Trimming stripped 3 bases from V and 0 bases from J, with 15 bases between. Germline-derived CDR1 and CDR2 are SGDLS and YYNGEE. Combining the CDR3 with reference TRBV9 and TRBJ1-1 gives the whole variable domain DSGVTQTPKHLITATGQRVTLRCSPRSGDLSVYWYQQSLDQGLQFLIQYYNGEERAKGNILERFSAQQFPDLHSELNLSSLELGDSALYFCASSDPDRGMNTEAFFGQGTRLTVV.

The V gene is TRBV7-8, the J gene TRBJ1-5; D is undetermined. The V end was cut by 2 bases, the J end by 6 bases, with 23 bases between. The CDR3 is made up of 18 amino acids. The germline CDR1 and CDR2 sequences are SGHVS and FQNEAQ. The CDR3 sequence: CASSLNSLQTRSPQPQHF. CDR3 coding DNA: TGTGCCAGCAGCTTAAATTCGTTGCAGACTCGGTCTCCTCAGCCCCAGCATTTT.

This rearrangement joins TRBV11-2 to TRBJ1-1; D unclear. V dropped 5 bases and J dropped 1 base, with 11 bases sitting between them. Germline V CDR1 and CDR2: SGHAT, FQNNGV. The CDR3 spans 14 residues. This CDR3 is CASSVRAGNTEAFF. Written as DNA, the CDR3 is TGTGCCAGCAGCGTACGGGCAGGGAACACTGAAGCTTTCTTT.

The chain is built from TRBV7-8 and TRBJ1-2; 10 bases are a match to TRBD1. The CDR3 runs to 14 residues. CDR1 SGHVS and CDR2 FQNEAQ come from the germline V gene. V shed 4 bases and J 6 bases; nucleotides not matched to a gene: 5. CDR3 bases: TGTGCCAGCAGCTATAGACAGGGGGCGGATGGCTACACCTTC. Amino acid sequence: CASSYRQGADGYTF.